This passage covers 8 T cell receptor beta chains from one sample sequenced in a study of shared clonotypes between healthy human individuals. TCRdb's table, derived via immunoSEQ multiplex PCR, lists solely in-frame clones and lacks some. The repertoire includes around 2.3 million clones, under 97% of them detected once, and approximately 0.13% sits in the top ten. The sample comprised naive CD4+ T cells sorted from blood. As to subset: CD45RA+ positively selected. The receptors were gathered from a man aged 18 to 30 in good health.

This chain joins TRBV19 and TRBJ2-7, with 9 bases fitting TRBD2. Trimming at V came to 5 bases and at J to 2 bases, leaving 10 bases not matched to a gene. Germline CDR1 reads LNHDA; CDR2 reads SQIVND (reference sequence). This CDR3 is built from 16 residues. DNA of the CDR3: TGTGCCAGTAGTGCGGTAGCGGGAGTCGTCCCCTACGAGCAGTACTTC. Protein: CASSAVAGVVPYEQYF.

The chain recombines TRBV7-9 with TRBJ1-1, with 7 bases that match TRBD1. Germline-derived CDR1 and CDR2 are SEHNR and FQNEAQ (reference sequence). Germline trimming cut 5 bases from V and 8 bases from J; bases unmatched to any gene: 11. The CDR3 contains 14 residues. The CDR3 is CASSPKRGTEEAFF. The CDR3, as DNA: TGTGCCAGCAGCCCGAAGAGGGGGACAGAAGAAGCTTTCTTT.

The chain uses TRBV6-1 and TRBJ2-1; 7 bases agree with TRBD2. J lost 4 bases, V lost 2 bases, and 5 bases had no gene match. Germline lookup yields CDR1 MNHNS and CDR2 SASEGT. The CDR3 runs 15 residues. In DNA form, the CDR3 reads TGTGCCAGCAGTGAACCGTCAGCGGGGTACAATGAGCAGTTCTTC. Encoded protein: CASSEPSAGYNEQFF.

The V call is TRBV10-2, the J call TRBJ2-6, with 9 bases fitting TRBD1. Germline values: CDR1 WSHSY, CDR2 SAAADI. The CDR3 has 17 residues. The junction had 6 bases not matched to a gene; V was cut back by 6 bases and J by 0 bases. CDR3 residues: CASSRTGALSGANVLTF. The CDR3 bases are TGCGCCAGCAGCCGGACAGGGGCCCTCTCTGGGGCCAACGTCCTGACTTTC.

The rearrangement joins TRBV30 to TRBJ1-5, with D uncertain. Trimming pared 4 bases from V and 5 bases from J, leaving 12 bases between. The germline CDR1 and CDR2 sequences are GTSNPN and SVGIG (reference sequence). The CDR3 length is 13 residues. Written as DNA, the CDR3 is TGTGCCTGGACTATCGGCGGGGATCAGCCCCAGCATTTT. It specifies CAWTIGGDQPQHF.

V and J are TRBV10-3 and TRBJ2-1; D is unresolved. This CDR3 comprises 13 residues. The germline V and J ends were trimmed by 3 bases and 4 bases, with 7 bases remaining between them. Germline CDR1 is ENHRY and CDR2 is SYGVKD. CDR3 amino acids: CAISDIVYNEQFF. In DNA, the CDR3 is TGTGCCATCAGTGATATAGTTTACAATGAGCAGTTCTTC.

The rearrangement joins TRBV15 to TRBJ2-4; D call uncertain. Looked up from germline, CDR1 is LNHNV and CDR2 is YYDKDF (reference sequence). V dropped 0 bases and J dropped 7 bases, with 7 bases sitting between them. CDR3 length: 13 amino acids. CDR3 nucleotide sequence: TGTGCCACCAGCAGAGATCCAGGTAACATTCAGTACTTC. It yields the protein CATSRDPGNIQYF.

CDR3 DNA sequence: TGTGCCAGCAGTGAAGTCTCCAGGGTTAACTATGGCTACACCTTC. Protein: CASSEVSRVNYGYTF. This rearrangement joins TRBV6-1 to TRBJ1-2; possible D gene TRBD1, 5 bases. Per the germline V gene, CDR1 is MNHNS and CDR2 is SASEGT. The CDR3 contains 15 residues. V was shortened by 1 base and J by 1 base, with 10 bases between the two germline ends.